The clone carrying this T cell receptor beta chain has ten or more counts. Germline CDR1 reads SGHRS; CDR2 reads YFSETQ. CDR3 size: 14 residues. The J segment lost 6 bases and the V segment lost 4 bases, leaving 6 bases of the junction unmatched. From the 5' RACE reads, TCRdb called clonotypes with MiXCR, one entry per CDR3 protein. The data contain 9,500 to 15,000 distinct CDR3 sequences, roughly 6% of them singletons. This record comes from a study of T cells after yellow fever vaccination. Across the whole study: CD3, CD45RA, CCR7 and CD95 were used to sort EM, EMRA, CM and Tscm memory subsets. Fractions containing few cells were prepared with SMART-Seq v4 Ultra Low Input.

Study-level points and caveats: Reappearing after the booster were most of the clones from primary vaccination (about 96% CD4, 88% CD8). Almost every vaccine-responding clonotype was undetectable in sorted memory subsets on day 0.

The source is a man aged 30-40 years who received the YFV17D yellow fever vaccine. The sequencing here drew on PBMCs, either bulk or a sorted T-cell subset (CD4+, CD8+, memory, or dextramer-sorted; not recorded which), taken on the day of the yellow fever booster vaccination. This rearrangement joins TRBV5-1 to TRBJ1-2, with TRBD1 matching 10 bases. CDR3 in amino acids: CASSATGTGDGYTF. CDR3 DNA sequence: TGCGCCAGCAGCGCGACCGGGACAGGGGATGGCTACACCTTC.